This TCR beta chain was retrieved from a study of T cells after yellow fever vaccination. Regarding the study as a whole: A limited proportion of clonotypes was detected within both the CD4 and CD8 compartments. At around 96% for CD4 and approximately 88% for CD8, most primary-vaccination clones showed up again after the booster.

Template-switching 5'RACE yielded the TCR cDNA; a universal primer site and UMIs were added in the process. TCRdb used MiXCR to reprocess the 5' RACE reads, holding one entry per CDR3 protein. The sample carries a few hundred thousand distinct CDR3 sequences, about 4.5% recorded once. As concerns this clonotype: Its specificity is unknown.

CDR3 size: 17 residues. The germline V gene has CDR1 LGHNA and CDR2 YSLEER. V lost 4 bases, J lost 1 base, and 17 bases lay in between. The clonotype comes from a man aged 18 to 29 who received the YFV17D yellow fever vaccine. The chain employs TRBV4-3 and TRBJ2-4; D perhaps matches TRBD1 (6 bases). The sample here was PBMCs, taken 15 days after the yellow fever booster vaccination. CDR3 nucleotide sequence: TGCGCCAGCAGCCGGTTCGGTGGACAGAGGGCCAAAAACATTCAGTACTTC. It is translated as CASSRFGGQRAKNIQYF.